The clone carrying this T cell receptor beta chain was found a few times. Its target is unknown. Germline lookup yields CDR1 LGHDT and CDR2 YNNKEL (reference sequence). V lost 2 bases to trimming and J lost 6 bases; unmatched junction nucleotides: 7. The CDR3 extends over 16 amino acids. The TCR cDNA carried a universal primer site and UMIs from 5'RACE template switching. TCRdb ran MiXCR on the 5' RACE reads and lists one entry per CDR3 protein. The sample holds 500,000 to 650,000 distinct CDR3 sequences, about 15% seen once. The data belong to a study of T cells after yellow fever vaccination. Study-wide background: Low-cell-number fractions underwent preparation using SMART-Seq v4 Ultra Low Input. Study conclusions and caveats: Clonotypes found in both CD4 and CD8 compartments made up a small share. In post-booster samples, most primary-vaccination clones reappeared (under 98% CD4, 88% CD8).

The sequencing here drew on PBMCs, taken about 5 days after the first yellow fever vaccination. The sequence was collected from a man aged 18 to 29 who received the YFV17D yellow fever vaccine. The chain combines TRBV3-1 with TRBJ1-5; 10 positions match TRBD1. Here the CDR3 DNA reads TGTGCCAGCAGCCAAATGACAGGGGGCCAGGGTCAGCCCCAGCATTTT. It is translated as CASSQMTGGQGQPQHF.